This entry lists 25 T cell receptor beta chains sequenced from one sample in a study of shared clonotypes between healthy human individuals. Clones were sequenced by immunoSEQ multiplex PCR, and TCRdb holds only the in-frame ones, with some missing. The table lists 2 million to 2.5 million clones, approximately 96% of them singletons. The sample comprised naive CD4+ T cells sorted from blood. Sample subset: CD45RA+ positively selected. The receptors shown here come from a man younger than 30 in good health.

CDR3 sequence (DNA): TGTGCCAGCAGTTTGGGCAGGGGAGGGGGTAGTTCACCCCTCCACTTT. Translation gives CASSLGRGGGSSPLHF. V usage is TRBV6-5 and J usage is TRBJ1-6; tentatively, D is TRBD1 (6 bases). V lost 4 bases, J lost 9 bases, and 19 bases lay in between. The CDR3 has 16 residues. In germline, CDR1 is MNHEY, CDR2 SVGAGI.

The chain carries TRBV27 and TRBJ1-6; weak D call: TRBD1 (5 bases). V dropped 6 bases and J dropped 5 bases, with 11 bases sitting between them. CDR3 length: 14 amino acids. Germline V lookup: CDR1 MNHEY, CDR2 SMNVEV (reference sequence). The CDR3 DNA sequence: TGTGCCAGCAGATCCCGGGGCAATAATTCACCCCTCCACTTT. Residues: CASRSRGNNSPLHF.

The chain combines TRBV5-1 with TRBJ1-6; possibly TRBD1 for D (5 bases). CDR1 SGHRS and CDR2 YFSETQ come from the germline V gene. With 4 bases removed from V and 8 bases from J, the gap between germline ends came to 16 bases. The CDR3 sequence is 15 residues long. CDR3 sequence reads: CASSQLGWGDSPLHF. The CDR3 region has the DNA TGCGCCAGCAGCCAATTGGGCTGGGGGGATTCACCCCTCCACTTT.

The chain joins TRBV2 to TRBJ1-4; the D is unclear. The CDR3 is 14 amino acids. The V and J ends lost 5 bases and 6 bases respectively, with 13 bases between them. Germline CDR1 is SNHLY and CDR2 is FYNNEI. Here the CDR3 DNA reads TGTGCCAGCAGTCTGGACCGGAGGGATGAAAAACTGTTTTTT. Its translation is CASSLDRRDEKLFF.

The rearrangement links TRBV2 to TRBJ2-1; perhaps TRBD2 as D (6 bases). Germline V gene data show CDR1 as SNHLY and CDR2 as FYNNEI. The V end lost 6 bases, the J end lost 6 bases, and 18 bases lay between the germline ends. CDR3 length: 15 residues. Here the CDR3 reads CASSDETSPPNEQFF. The CDR3 DNA sequence: TGTGCCAGCAGCGACGAAACTAGCCCCCCCAATGAGCAGTTCTTC.

The genes are TRBV28 and TRBJ1-5; 10 bases fit TRBD1. V was pared by 10 bases and J by 4 bases, with 4 bases of the junction left unmatched. Germline CDR1 and CDR2: MDHEN and SYDVKM. The CDR3 consists of 13 residues. The CDR3 loop is CAIGQGVNQPQHF. The DNA of the CDR3 is TGTGCCATAGGACAGGGGGTGAATCAGCCCCAGCATTTT.

This sequence joins TRBV6-4 and TRBJ2-7, with TRBD1 matching over 7 bases. The CDR3 length is 15 residues. Germline CDR1 is MRHNA and CDR2 is SNTAGT. The V segment lost 3 bases and the J segment 2 bases; nucleotides outside the gene matches: 7. The DNA of the CDR3 is TGTGCCAGCAGTGATGGACAGGAAAGGGCCTACGAGCAGTACTTC. Residues: CASSDGQERAYEQYF.

The chain recombines TRBV6-1 with TRBJ2-1; D assignment may be TRBD1 or TRBD2 (5 bases each). CDR1 is MNHNS, CDR2 SASEGT, per germline. V was cut by 6 bases and J by 9 bases, with 15 bases left in between. The CDR3 is 13 residues long. The CDR3 DNA follows: TGTGCCAGCAGCATCCTTTTCGGGGCTGAGCAGTTCTTC. It codes for CASSILFGAEQFF.

This clone was counted a single time. CDR3 DNA: TGTGCCATCCAATATAGCGGGGGGAACGAGCAGTTCTTC. It specifies CAIQYSGGNEQFF. The chain is built from TRBV10-3 and TRBJ2-1; 10 bases line up with TRBD2. V lost 8 bases and J lost 10; bases outside the gene matches: 8. CDR3 length equals 13 residues. Germline assignment: CDR1 ENHRY and CDR2 SYGVKD.

This clone was counted a single time. The chain recombines TRBV28 with TRBJ2-7, with 8 positions matching TRBD1. The CDR3 sequence is 17 residues long. V lost 7 bases and J lost 4; bases outside the gene matches: 18. In germline, CDR1 is MDHEN, CDR2 SYDVKM. CDR3 sequence reads: CASTASQGVPTPYEQYF. CDR3 coding DNA: TGTGCCAGCACCGCATCACAGGGGGTACCAACACCTTACGAGCAGTACTTC.

This clone appeared once. The chain employs TRBV7-9 and TRBJ2-3; D is possibly TRBD2 (5 bases). The germline V and J ends were trimmed by 1 base and 14 bases, with 7 bases remaining between them. CDR1 and CDR2 from the germline V gene are SEHNR and FQNEAQ (reference sequence). The CDR3 contains 10 residues. CDR3 protein: CASSLGGRYF. In DNA form, the CDR3 reads TGTGCCAGCAGCTTAGGCGGGCGGTATTTT. Combining the CDR3 with reference TRBV7-9 and TRBJ2-3 gives the whole variable domain DTGVSQNPRHKITKRGQNVTFRCDPISEHNRLYWYRQTLGQGPEFLTYFQNEAQLEKSRLLSDRFSAERPKGSFSTLEIQRTEQGDSAMYLCASSLGGRYFGPGTRLTVL.

The chain carries TRBV30 and TRBJ1-5; TRBD1 is a possible D gene (5 bases). The length of the CDR3 is 15 residues. The V gene's germline CDR1 is GTSNPN and CDR2 SVGIG (reference sequence). Trimming stripped 2 bases from V and 0 bases from J, with 11 bases between. CDR3 DNA sequence: TGTGCCTGGAGTTCCTACGACAGTAGCAATCAGCCCCAGCATTTT. Translation: CAWSSYDSSNQPQHF.

The chain has TRBV7-9 and TRBJ1-1; TRBD1 aligns across 9 bases. Trimming at V came to 5 bases and at J to 5 bases, leaving 15 bases not matched to a gene. CDR3 length: 17 residues. Germline CDR1 reads SEHNR; CDR2 reads FQNEAQ (reference sequence). Written as DNA, the CDR3 is TGTGCCAGCAGCCGCCTAAGGGACAGGGAAGAGAGGACTGAAGCTTTCTTT. It encodes CASSRLRDREERTEAFF.

This CDR3 is CASIPGGLGSTEAFF. The DNA for the CDR3 is TGTGCCAGCATTCCGGGAGGGCTCGGTAGCACTGAAGCTTTCTTT. This chain links TRBV6-1 with TRBJ1-1; D is unclear. V was cut by 7 bases and J by 4 bases, with 19 bases left in between. Germline V gene lookup returns CDR1 MNHNS and CDR2 SASEGT. The CDR3 length is 15 residues.

The J gene is TRBJ1-1, the V gene TRBV6-5, with a weak D call TRBD1 (5 bases). Trimming pared 0 bases from V and 12 bases from J, leaving 11 bases between. Looked up from germline, CDR1 is MNHEY and CDR2 is SVGAGI. The CDR3 contains 12 residues. CDR3 nucleotide sequence: TGTGCCAGCAGTTACTCGAAGGGGATGACTTTCTTT. It is translated as CASSYSKGMTFF.

J is TRBJ1-1 and V is TRBV6-6, with 8 bases lining up with TRBD1. The CDR3 length is 15 residues. Per the germline V gene, CDR1 is MNHNY and CDR2 is SVGAGI (reference sequence). V shed 0 bases, J shed 2 bases, and the junction held 2 bases outside the gene matches. The CDR3 reads CASSYSDRDNTEAFF. CDR3 DNA: TGTGCCAGCAGTTACTCGGACAGGGACAACACTGAAGCTTTCTTT.

This chain uses TRBV7-9 with TRBJ2-5; 12 bases align to TRBD2. V gave up 6 bases and J gave up 5 bases; unmatched junction bases: 10. Germline values: CDR1 SEHNR, CDR2 FQNEAQ (reference sequence). This CDR3 comprises 16 residues. The CDR3 sequence is CASSFRLAGASETQYF. CDR3 bases: TGTGCCAGCAGTTTTAGACTAGCGGGAGCCTCGGAGACCCAGTACTTC.

The chain links TRBV4-1 to TRBJ2-5; 9 positions agree with TRBD2. V shed 4 bases, J shed 7 bases, and the junction held 13 bases outside the gene matches. Germline V gene lookup returns CDR1 MGHRA and CDR2 YSYEKL. This CDR3 is built from 16 residues. The DNA of the CDR3 is TGCGCCAGCAGCCCTAGCGGGGAGGTCGGGTCGGGGACCCAGTACTTC. Its translation: CASSPSGEVGSGTQYF.

This clone was recorded once. The chain recombines TRBV2 with TRBJ1-6; D possibly corresponds to TRBD1 (6 bases). CDR3 length: 14 residues. V lost 5 bases, J lost 8 bases, and 13 bases lay in between. Germline-derived CDR1 and CDR2 are SNHLY and FYNNEI. Here the CDR3 DNA reads TGTGCCAGCAGTCACCGACAGGACTATTCACCCCTCCACTTT. Residues: CASSHRQDYSPLHF.

The chain links TRBV6-6 to TRBJ1-1; 7 positions agree with TRBD1. Germline CDR1 and CDR2: MNHNY and SVGAGI (reference sequence). This CDR3 is built from 14 residues. The ends lost 6 bases at V and 4 bases at J; junction bases unmatched: 8. CDR3 residues: CASSSPGGTTEAFF. The CDR3 bases are TGTGCCAGCAGCTCACCAGGGGGGACCACTGAAGCTTTCTTT.

This clone was observed a handful of times. This chain uses TRBV4-3 with TRBJ1-6; D gene unclear. Germline V gene lookup returns CDR1 LGHNA and CDR2 YSLEER. The V end lost 3 bases, the J end lost 4 bases, and 10 bases lay between the germline ends. CDR3 length: 15 residues. The CDR3 DNA is TGCGCCAGCAGCCAGGCCTCGACGTATAATTCACCCCTCCACTTT. Encoded protein: CASSQASTYNSPLHF.

The rearrangement links TRBV7-2 to TRBJ1-6, with D hard to call. Trimming cost V 2 bases and J 6 bases, with 8 bases left between them. The CDR3 runs 14 residues. Germline assignment: CDR1 SGHTA and CDR2 FQGNSA. The CDR3 sequence: CASSLTLANSPLHF. CDR3 coding DNA: TGTGCCAGCAGCTTAACTTTAGCTAATTCACCCCTCCACTTT. The whole variable domain, filled in from reference TRBV7-2 and TRBJ1-6, reads GAGVSQSPSNKVTEKGKDVELRCDPISGHTALYWYRQSLGQGLEFLIYFQGNSAPDKSGLPSDRFSAERTGGSVSTLTIQRTQQEDSAVYLCASSLTLANSPLHFGNGTRLTVT.

This chain joins TRBV27 and TRBJ2-7; a possible D gene is TRBD2 (6 bases). V lost 5 bases to trimming and J lost 7 bases, with 9 bases between them. Germline CDR1 and CDR2: MNHEY and SMNVEV (reference sequence). This CDR3 has 11 amino acids. CDR3 DNA: TGTGCCAGCAGTGAGAGCGGGGAGCAGTACTTC. It specifies CASSESGEQYF.

DNA for the CDR3: TGTGCCAGCTCACCACCCGGGACAGGGACCGCTTTCTTT. This codes for CASSPPGTGTAFF. The V and J genes are TRBV18 and TRBJ1-1, with TRBD1 matching 9 bases. CDR3 size: 13 residues. CDR1 KGHSH and CDR2 LQKENI come from the germline V gene. Trimming at V came to 0 bases and at J to 11 bases, leaving 4 bases not matched to a gene. Combining the CDR3 with reference TRBV18 and TRBJ1-1 gives the whole variable domain NAGVMQNPRHLVRRRGQEARLRCSPMKGHSHVYWYRQLPEEGLKFMVYLQKENIIDESGMPKERFSAEFPKEGPSILRIQQVVRGDSAAYFCASSPPGTGTAFFGQGTRLTVV.

The chain is built from TRBV9 and TRBJ1-1; D gene ambiguous. Germline values: CDR1 SGDLS, CDR2 YYNGEE. Trimming shortened V by 4 bases and J by 0 bases, and 10 bases separated the two germline ends. CDR3 length: 14 residues. CDR3 bases: TGTGCCAGCAGCCCAAGGAGAGTGAACACTGAAGCTTTCTTT. This sequence encodes CASSPRRVNTEAFF.